A single sample gave rise to the 13 T cell receptor beta chains below, sequenced in a study of T cells in localized non-small cell lung cancer. Assay: immunoSEQ multiplex PCR; the TCRdb copy retains only in-frame clones and omits some. The sample includes about 1,800 clones, 35% to 45% of them seen just once. This material consisted of lung tumor tissue, taken before any cancer treatment. These receptors originate from an older female donor with stage II squamous cell lung carcinoma.

This clone was detected a few times. The chain recombines TRBV15 with TRBJ1-4; no reliable D call. Trimming took 5 bases from V and 7 from J, leaving 14 bases between them. CDR1 LNHNV and CDR2 YYDKDF come from the germline V gene (reference sequence). This CDR3 has 14 amino acids. The CDR3 bases are TGTGCCACCAGCCCAGGCCTTCAAGGTGAAAAACTGTTTTTT. Protein: CATSPGLQGEKLFF.

The chain carries TRBV11-3 and TRBJ2-1, with D tentatively TRBD2 (7 bases). In germline, CDR1 is SGHNT, CDR2 YENEEA. Trimming cost V 5 bases and J 6 bases, with 17 bases left between them. This CDR3 has 15 amino acids. CDR3 region: CASSPRGGGFNEQFF. DNA for the CDR3: TGTGCCAGCAGCCCCAGAGGGGGAGGGTTCAATGAGCAGTTCTTC.

The chain uses TRBV30 and TRBJ1-5; 8 positions match TRBD1. V lost 3 bases and J lost 3; bases outside the gene matches: 4. Germline V lookup: CDR1 GTSNPN, CDR2 SVGIG (reference sequence). The CDR3 spans 14 residues. This CDR3 reads CAWRADRVNQPQHF. The CDR3 bases are TGTGCCTGGAGAGCGGACAGGGTCAATCAGCCCCAGCATTTT.

This sequence joins TRBV25-1 and TRBJ1-1; 11 nucleotides match TRBD1. V lost 5 bases, J lost 4 bases, and 6 bases stayed unmatched. CDR1 MGHDK and CDR2 SYGVNS come from the germline V gene. The CDR3 extends over 15 amino acids. The CDR3 DNA is TGTGCCAGCAGTATCGGGACAGGGGGGGCCACTGAAGCTTTCTTT. Translating it yields CASSIGTGGATEAFF.

The chain employs TRBV11-3 and TRBJ2-3, with 9 bases fitting TRBD2. V lost 5 bases to trimming and J lost 10 bases; unmatched junction nucleotides: 10. CDR1 and CDR2 (germline): SGHNT, YENEEA. This CDR3 has 14 amino acids. In nucleotides, the CDR3 is TGTGCCAGCAGCGAGGTTAGCGGGGGAACTCCGCAGTATTTT. It is translated as CASSEVSGGTPQYF.

This clone was picked up a small number of times. The rearrangement uses TRBV9 and TRBJ2-7, with 8 bases aligning to TRBD2. The CDR3 contains 14 residues. Trimming cost V 0 bases and J 3 bases; bases outside gene matches: 2. Per the germline V gene, CDR1 is SGDLS and CDR2 is YYNGEE. The CDR3 is CASSVGTSFYEQYF. DNA of the CDR3: TGTGCCAGCAGCGTAGGGACTAGCTTCTACGAGCAGTACTTC. The complete variable domain, with remaining parts taken from reference TRBV9 and TRBJ2-7, reads DSGVTQTPKHLITATGQRVTLRCSPRSGDLSVYWYQQSLDQGLQFLIQYYNGEERAKGNILERFSAQQFPDLHSELNLSSLELGDSALYFCASSVGTSFYEQYFGPGTRLTVT.

The chain has TRBV19 and TRBJ2-6; D not resolved. The CDR3 runs 14 residues. Trimming removed 1 base at V and 4 bases at J, with 5 bases between. Germline assignment: CDR1 LNHDA and CDR2 SQIVND (reference sequence). The CDR3 loop is CASSIGKGANVLTF. CDR3 in DNA: TGTGCCAGTAGTATAGGAAAGGGGGCCAACGTCCTGACTTTC.

In this sample, this clone turned up a few times. The chain employs TRBV7-5 and TRBJ2-1; the D call in the table, TRBD2, was not verified against the DNA. TRBV7-5 is given as a pseudogene. This CDR3 contains 18 residues. CDR3 in amino acids: CASSLAIGASGSINEQFF. The CDR3 DNA sequence: TGTGCCAGCAGCTTAGCAATAGGGGCTAGCGGGAGTATCAATGAGCAGTTCTTC.

This clone was counted a single time. CDR3 DNA: TGTGCCAGTAGTCCCCCGCAGGCGCTGGGCGGGGAGCTGTTTTTT. It yields the protein CASSPPQALGGELFF. V gene TRBV19 combines with J gene TRBJ2-2; no firm D call. Trimming took 5 bases from V and 7 from J, leaving 17 bases between them. Germline V lookup: CDR1 LNHDA, CDR2 SQIVND (reference sequence). The CDR3 length is 15 residues. The whole variable domain, remainder taken from reference TRBV19 and TRBJ2-2, is DGGITQSPKYLFRKEGQNVTLSCEQNLNHDAMYWYRQDPGQGLRLIYYSQIVNDFQKGDIAEGYSVSREKKESFPLTVTSAQKNPTAFYLCASSPPQALGGELFFGEGSRLTVL.

This clone has just a few counts. The chain links TRBV11-1 to TRBJ2-3; 9 nucleotides align to TRBD1. The CDR3 totals 15 residues. The J segment lost 3 bases and the V segment lost 6 bases, leaving 7 bases of the junction unmatched. The germline gives CDR1 SGHAT, CDR2 FQDESV (reference sequence). CDR3 amino acids: CASRAGTGLTDTQYF. CDR3 in DNA: TGTGCCAGCAGGGCCGGGACAGGGCTTACAGATACGCAGTATTTT.

The CDR3, as DNA: TGTGCCAGCAGTGAATTTGACGGGAGAGAGACCCAGTACTTC. Amino acids: CASSEFDGRETQYF. This chain connects TRBV25-1 to TRBJ2-5; possible D gene TRBD2, 6 bases. The CDR3 has 14 amino acids. V was cut by 1 base and J by 4 bases, with 10 bases left in between. The germline V gene encodes CDR1 MGHDK and CDR2 SYGVNS.

The chain couples TRBV9 to TRBJ2-1; D may be TRBD1 (5 bases). Trimming shortened V by 3 bases and J by 10 bases, and 11 bases separated the two germline ends. This CDR3 region has 12 residues. CDR1 is SGDLS, CDR2 YYNGEE, per germline. The CDR3 here is CASSAQTEEQFF. The CDR3 DNA sequence: TGTGCCAGCAGCGCACAGACAGAAGAGCAGTTCTTC. The whole variable domain, remainder taken from reference TRBV9 and TRBJ2-1, is DSGVTQTPKHLITATGQRVTLRCSPRSGDLSVYWYQQSLDQGLQFLIQYYNGEERAKGNILERFSAQQFPDLHSELNLSSLELGDSALYFCASSAQTEEQFFGPGTRLTVL.

The gene calls are TRBV6-8 and TRBJ1-1; perhaps TRBD1 as D (5 bases). The length of the CDR3 is 16 residues. The ends were cut back, 6 bases at V and 4 bases at J, with 21 bases in the middle. Germline-derived CDR1 and CDR2 are MNHGY and SAAAGT. The CDR3 is CASRTSSGGESTEAFF. The CDR3 nucleotides read TGTGCCAGCAGAACCTCGTCGGGGGGGGAGAGCACTGAAGCTTTCTTT.